This record concerns one TCR beta chain sequence. This sample was included in a study of shared clonotypes between healthy human individuals. The germline CDR1 and CDR2 sequences are SGHKS and YYEKEE (reference sequence). The V end lost 4 bases, the J end lost 4 bases, and 11 bases lay between the germline ends. The CDR3 consists of 14 residues. Some clones are missing from TCRdb's copy, which holds only in-frame ones; the method was immunoSEQ multiplex PCR. The table includes hundreds of thousands of clones, 74% detected once. Specimen: memory CD4+ T cells sorted from blood. The subset is: CD45RA-negative fraction. The chain couples TRBV5-5 to TRBJ2-2, with a possible D match to TRBD1 (6 bases). The receptor was derived from a woman in her twenties or thirties in good health. The DNA for the CDR3 is TGTGCCAGCAGCCACACGACAGGCACCGGGGAGCTGTTTTTT. It specifies CASSHTTGTGELFF.